Listed below are T cell receptor beta chains from one sample, sequenced in a study of blood T cell repertoires in COVID-19. Profiling relied on immunoSEQ multiplex PCR, and the TCRdb table lists in-frame clones only, not all of them. The repertoire consists of 330,000 or so clones, with about 90% occurring once and the leading ten covering over 1%. Sequencing was carried out using PBMCs or T cells enriched from blood (not recorded which). These TCRs come from a woman aged 25 to 39 who had been exposed to COVID-19. Each CDR3 is given with its conserved first and last residue. The order of the fields is D gene, V gene, clone size, CDR3 protein. The D gene is left open where the match is weak. Only part of the rows carry a size: once, few, many, or a class if the clone is expanded.

d_call: TRBD1; v_call: TRBV2; clone_size: -; cdr3_aa: CASSGGQGGSPLHF
d_call: TRBD1; v_call: TRBV2; clone_size: -; cdr3_aa: CASSSVVQGAGETQYF
d_call: -; v_call: TRBV28; clone_size: -; cdr3_aa: CASSYQGTGNTIYF
d_call: -; v_call: TRBV18; clone_size: -; cdr3_aa: CASSRVGRDTEAFF
d_call: -; v_call: TRBV10-3; clone_size: -; cdr3_aa: CAISEQQASTDTQYF
d_call: -; v_call: TRBV6-6; clone_size: -; cdr3_aa: CASGAASSYNSPLHF
d_call: -; v_call: TRBV6-5; clone_size: -; cdr3_aa: CASSPEGGYGYTF
d_call: -; v_call: TRBV10-3; clone_size: -; cdr3_aa: CAIEGGERGYTF
d_call: TRBD1; v_call: TRBV27; clone_size: -; cdr3_aa: CASSSHLRTGGRNEQFF
d_call: TRBD2; v_call: TRBV19; clone_size: -; cdr3_aa: CASSRLAGVPYNEQFF
d_call: TRBD2; v_call: TRBV19; clone_size: -; cdr3_aa: CASSLGLAGGLHYEQYF
d_call: -; v_call: TRBV10-1; clone_size: once; cdr3_aa: CASSRDLQGNGYTF
d_call: TRBD2; v_call: TRBV19; clone_size: -; cdr3_aa: CASSIDQAGGPGEQYF
d_call: TRBD2; v_call: TRBV29-1; clone_size: few; cdr3_aa: CSVGGGYLAGGDLYEQYF
d_call: TRBD1; v_call: TRBV5-1; clone_size: few; cdr3_aa: CASSLYALTQGATRGRNTEAFF
d_call: -; v_call: TRBV7-9; clone_size: once; cdr3_aa: CASSRQDSLPYNEQFF
d_call: -; v_call: TRBV19; clone_size: -; cdr3_aa: CASSGSGANEQFF
d_call: TRBD1; v_call: TRBV7-3; clone_size: once; cdr3_aa: CASSWTGGTGELFF
d_call: -; v_call: TRBV12-5; clone_size: -; cdr3_aa: CASEIRNTDTQYF
d_call: TRBD2; v_call: TRBV14; clone_size: -; cdr3_aa: CASSQLAGVFLGQYF
d_call: -; v_call: TRBV11-2; clone_size: -; cdr3_aa: CASSLAGARYEQYF
d_call: TRBD1; v_call: TRBV7-2; clone_size: -; cdr3_aa: CASSLDGTANEKLFF
d_call: -; v_call: TRBV29-1; clone_size: -; cdr3_aa: CSVVGQMNTEAFF